This TCR beta chain was captured by sequencing in a study of T cells in Graves' hyperthyroidism and ophthalmopathy. The TCR beta CDR3 regions underwent amplification using RNA transcripts as the source. HTBI primers were employed in a first-round RT-PCR of the TCR CDR3. Using its own MiXCR run on the multiplex PCR reads, TCRdb lists one record per CDR3 protein. The sample includes hundreds of thousands of distinct CDR3 sequences, more than 20% of them seen just once. The table lists this clonotype with many counts. Trimming took 8 bases from V and 2 from J, leaving 16 bases between them. The germline V gene has CDR1 ENHRY and CDR2 SYGVKD. The CDR3 runs to 14 residues.

V and J are TRBV10-3 and TRBJ2-7; D is unclear. The sequence came from a young man with Graves' ophthalmopathy. Sequenced sample: blood. DNA for the CDR3: TGTGCCATCGCTCCCCCGCCCGGCACCTACGAGCAGTACTTC. Translation gives CAIAPPPGTYEQYF.